Sequencing of this T cell receptor beta chain was carried out in a study of T cell clusters in autoimmune cytopenias. Overall study findings and caveats: Physiological T cell clusters of healthy donors were apparently absent in primary autoimmune cytopenia patients.

Considering frequency, this clonotype is medium-sized (0.01 to 0.1%). Its specificity is not known. Germline CDR1 is DFQATT and CDR2 is SNEGSKA (reference sequence). The CDR3 contains 12 residues. TRB rearrangements were amplified by touch-down multiplex PCR with mixed TRB-A/B primers. TCRdb reanalyzed the multiplex PCR reads and collapses them to one entry per CDR3 protein, without DNA. Listed are 1,100 to 1,500 distinct CDR3 sequences; just under 60% falls within the top ten. Each sample's input was around 250 ng genomic DNA, some 40,000 genome equivalents. This same sample was also taken into another study, of T cell repertoires in aging, cancer and after chemotherapy.

J is TRBJ2-7 and V is TRBV20-1. The receptor's source is a human donor with chronic lymphocytic leukemia. The sequencing input was peripheral blood. CDR3 in amino acids: CSASQVAYEQYF.